One T cell receptor (beta chain) is described in this entry. What it binds is unknown. The germline V and J ends were trimmed by 5 bases and 5 bases, with 11 bases remaining between them. Germline V gene lookup returns CDR1 SGHTA and CDR2 FQGTGA. This CDR3 has 13 residues. The data are from a study of cytomegalovirus exposure and HLA in healthy donors. Study-wide results and caveats: A later analysis by the authors found several of the most significant clusters apparently linked to common viral pathogens. Presence/absence analyses took donor sequencing depth as roughly uniform. In a later analysis, productive TCRs from donors in an Asian-associated ancestry cluster reportedly carried fewer N-insertions than the cohort mean. HLA alleles showed associations with 15,000 to 20,000 TCR beta sequences in a later analysis, at a 0.05 false discovery rate.

Primers for the PCR totalled 60 Vbeta and 13 Jbeta. Clones were sequenced by immunoSEQ multiplex PCR, and TCRdb holds only the in-frame ones, with some missing. The sample lists approximately 150,000 clones, approximately 70% occurring once. J is TRBJ2-3 and V is TRBV7-3; D remains ambiguous. Material for sequencing was PBMCs. This receptor was taken from a woman aged 35 to 49 in good health and CMV-seropositive. DNA of the CDR3: TGTGCCAGCAGCCCTAGTGGTGGAGATACGCAGTATTTT. The encoded protein is CASSPSGGDTQYF.